This T cell receptor (beta chain) emerged from a study of blood T cell repertoires in COVID-19. Looking at the study overall: Researchers got acute and convalescent COVID-19 samples from the United States, Italy and Spain. In each case, the material was cDNA or gDNA derived from T cells, B-cell-depleted T cells, or PBMCs.

Under the authors' procedure: Estimates of nucleated cell counts were drawn from the amplification of reference gene primers. Sequenced by immunoSEQ multiplex PCR; TCRdb stores in-frame clones only, minus some. V and J calls and clone size are given by that table; D and trimming were obtained from the DNA. The sample carries fewer than 25,000 clones, around 90% recorded once. The CDR3 spans 15 residues. CDR1 and CDR2 (germline): SNHLY, FYNNEI. J gave up 2 bases and V 6 bases, and 8 bases lay outside the gene matches. Sequencing used peripheral blood. V usage is TRBV2 and J usage is TRBJ2-7; 9 bases are shared with TRBD1. The sequence derives from a woman in her 70s with active COVID-19. CDR3 sequence: CASSRGQGIPYEQYF. DNA for the CDR3: TGTGCCAGCAGCCGGGGACAGGGAATACCCTACGAGCAGTACTTC.